The 15 T cell receptor beta chains listed next were all sequenced from one sample in a study of cytomegalovirus exposure and HLA in healthy donors. The primer mix had 60 Vbeta and 13 Jbeta primers. TCRdb's copy holds only in-frame clones and misses some; the assay was immunoSEQ multiplex PCR. The sample lists fewer than 120,000 clones; just over 75% were seen once. Sequenced: PBMCs. All receptors derive from a man aged 25 to 40 in good health and CMV-seropositive.

The chain is built from TRBV7-2 and TRBJ2-7; 8 nucleotides agree with TRBD2. The CDR3 is 16 residues long. Germline CDR1 reads SGHTA; CDR2 reads FQGNSA. V lost 4 bases to trimming and J lost 1 base; unmatched junction nucleotides: 9. The CDR3 bases are TGTGCCAGCAGCTCCGGTAGCGGGGCCGGTTCCTACGAGCAGTACTTC. Protein sequence: CASSSGSGAGSYEQYF.

This sequence joins TRBV5-1 and TRBJ2-3, with 7 bases matching TRBD2. Looked up from germline, CDR1 is SGHRS and CDR2 is YFSETQ. This CDR3 contains 14 residues. J gave up 2 bases and V 4 bases, and 4 bases lay outside the gene matches. Here the CDR3 reads CASSQGLNTDTQYF. CDR3 bases: TGCGCCAGCAGCCAGGGACTAAACACAGATACGCAGTATTTT.

The V call is TRBV5-6, the J call TRBJ1-3; TRBD1 aligns across 9 bases. V was pared by 4 bases and J by 4 bases, with 6 bases of the junction left unmatched. This CDR3 comprises 15 residues. CDR1 and CDR2 (germline): SGHDT, YYEEEE. CDR3 DNA: TGTGCCAGCAGCCCGCAGGACAGGGGCGGAAACACCATATATTTT. Translation gives CASSPQDRGGNTIYF.

The CDR3 region has the DNA TGTGCCAGCACCAACATGGGGGCGAATGGCTACACCTTC. Translating gives CASTNMGANGYTF. The gene calls are TRBV6-6 and TRBJ1-2, with D tentatively TRBD1 (6 bases). CDR3 length equals 13 residues. Germline V gene data show CDR1 as MNHNY and CDR2 as SVGAGI (reference sequence). With 7 bases removed from V and 6 bases from J, the gap between germline ends came to 15 bases.

The genes are TRBV11-2 and TRBJ1-1; unclear D gene. V was shortened by 1 base and J by 0 bases, with 6 bases between the two germline ends. The CDR3 is 14 amino acids. From germline, CDR1 is SGHAT and CDR2 FQNNGV. CDR3: CASSLVRMNTEAFF. The DNA of the CDR3 is TGTGCCAGCAGCTTAGTCAGAATGAACACTGAAGCTTTCTTT.

The chain combines TRBV5-4 with TRBJ2-5; 7 bases fit TRBD1. The end of the DNA aligns better with TRBJ2-7, so the J call may be wrong. Germline lookup yields CDR1 SGHNT and CDR2 YYREEE (reference sequence). This CDR3 region has 17 residues. The CDR3 DNA reads as TGTGCCAGCAGTAGACCTTTCGGACAGGATTTCTACTACGAGCAGTACTTC. Translating it yields CASSRPFGQDFYYEQYF.

The J gene is TRBJ2-7, the V gene TRBV5-4, with D possibly being TRBD1 (5 bases). The CDR3 runs 13 residues. Germline V gene lookup returns CDR1 SGHNT and CDR2 YYREEE (reference sequence). V gave up 0 bases and J gave up 5 bases, with 9 bases separating them. The CDR3 reads CASSLGQGNEQYF. The DNA of the CDR3 is TGTGCCAGCAGCTTGGGGCAGGGCAACGAGCAGTACTTC. The complete variable domain, with remaining parts taken from reference TRBV5-4 and TRBJ2-7, reads ETGVTQSPTHLIKTRGQQVTLRCSSQSGHNTVSWYQQALGQGPQFIFQYYREEENGRGNFPPRFSGLQFPNYSSELNVNALELDDSALYLCASSLGQGNEQYFGPGTRLTVT.

The chain uses TRBV27 and TRBJ1-1, with 7 bases that match TRBD1. The V and J ends lost 5 bases and 5 bases, in that order; junction bases with no gene match: 8. Germline V gene lookup returns CDR1 MNHEY and CDR2 SMNVEV (reference sequence). The CDR3 is 14 amino acids. CDR3: CASSHQQGRTEAFF. The DNA for the CDR3 is TGTGCCAGCAGTCACCAACAGGGGAGGACTGAAGCTTTCTTT.

V gene TRBV29-1 combines with J gene TRBJ1-5; no clear D. The CDR3 length is 12 residues. V lost 5 bases and J lost 6, with 11 bases in between. Germline CDR1 reads SQVTM; CDR2 reads ANQGSEA. The CDR3 DNA follows: TGCAGCGTTTGGAGCCACGGTCAGCCCCAGCATTTT. As protein: CSVWSHGQPQHF.

V usage is TRBV7-2 and J usage is TRBJ2-2; 10 positions match TRBD2. The J segment lost 4 bases and the V segment lost 1 base, leaving 6 bases of the junction unmatched. Per germline, CDR1 SGHTA and CDR2 FQGNSA. The CDR3 sequence is 17 residues long. In DNA, the CDR3 is TGTGCCAGCAGCTTAGGCCTCAGCGGGGGGGGCACCGGGGAGCTGTTTTTT. Protein sequence: CASSLGLSGGGTGELFF.

The chain couples TRBV5-1 to TRBJ1-2; perhaps TRBD1 as D (6 bases). This CDR3 region has 13 residues. The germline V gene encodes CDR1 SGHRS and CDR2 YFSETQ. Trimming took off 4 bases at V and 10 bases at J, with 17 bases between the two ends. This CDR3 reads CASSGVPHRDYTF. In DNA, the CDR3 is TGCGCCAGCAGCGGGGTGCCCCACAGGGACTACACCTTC.

CDR3 loop: CASSWRQGNYEQYF. CDR3 bases: TGCGCCAGCAGCTGGAGACAGGGGAACTACGAGCAGTACTTC. The J gene is TRBJ2-7, the V gene TRBV5-1; 8 nucleotides align to TRBD1. V was clipped by 3 bases and J by 3 bases; unmatched bases: 5. Germline CDR1 SGHRS, CDR2 YFSETQ. This CDR3 is built from 14 residues.

In the case of this clone: The same CDR3 can be traced to other DNA sequences in this sample. This chain links TRBV11-3 with TRBJ2-3, with a tentative D call TRBD1 (5 bases). V lost 5 bases and J lost 1, with 7 bases in between. CDR1 is SGHNT, CDR2 YENEEA, per germline. The CDR3 loop spans 13 amino acids. The CDR3 bases are TGTGCCAGCAGCCCCAGGGGCACAGATACGCAGTATTTT. Residues: CASSPRGTDTQYF.

The chain carries TRBV11-2 and TRBJ2-2; possible D gene TRBD2, 6 bases. Trimming shortened V by 5 bases and J by 4 bases, and 11 bases separated the two germline ends. The CDR3 is 14 residues long. Germline CDR1 and CDR2: SGHAT and FQNNGV. This CDR3 is CASSRGSGTGELFF. The CDR3 region has the DNA TGTGCCAGCAGCCGGGGGTCAGGCACCGGGGAGCTGTTTTTT. Complete variable domain (other parts from reference TRBV11-2 and TRBJ2-2): EAGVAQSPRYKIIEKRQSVAFWCNPISGHATLYWYQQILGQGPKLLIQFQNNGVVDDSQLPKDRFSAERLKGVDSTLKIQPAKLEDSAVYLCASSRGSGTGELFFGEGSRLTVL.

Here the CDR3 reads CASSYGQANQPQHF. CDR3 nucleotide sequence: TGTGCCAGCAGCTACGGACAGGCTAATCAGCCCCAGCATTTT. The chain couples TRBV7-2 to TRBJ1-5; TRBD1 agrees at 7 bases. The CDR3 sequence is 14 residues long. Germline V lookup: CDR1 SGHTA, CDR2 FQGNSA. After removal of 4 bases from V and 4 bases from J, the junction contained 4 bases not matched to a gene.